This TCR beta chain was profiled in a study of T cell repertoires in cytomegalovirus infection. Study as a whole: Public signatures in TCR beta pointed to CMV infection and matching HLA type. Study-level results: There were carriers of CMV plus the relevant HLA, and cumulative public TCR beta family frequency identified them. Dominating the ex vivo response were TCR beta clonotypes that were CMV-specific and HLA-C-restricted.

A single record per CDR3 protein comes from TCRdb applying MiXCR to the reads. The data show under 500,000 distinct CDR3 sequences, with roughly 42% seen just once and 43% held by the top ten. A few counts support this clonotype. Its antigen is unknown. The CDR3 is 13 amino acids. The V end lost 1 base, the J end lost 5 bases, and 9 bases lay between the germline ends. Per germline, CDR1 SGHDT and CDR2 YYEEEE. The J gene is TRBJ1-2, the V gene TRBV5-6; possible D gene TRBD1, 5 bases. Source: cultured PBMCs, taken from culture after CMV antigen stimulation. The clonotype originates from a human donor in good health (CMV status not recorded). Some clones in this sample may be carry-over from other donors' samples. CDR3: CASSLSQGYGYTF. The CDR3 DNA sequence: TGTGCCAGCAGCTTGAGCCAGGGTTATGGCTACACCTTC.